Sequencing of this T cell receptor beta chain was carried out in a study of sequential checkpoint blockade in melanoma. Regarding treatment: randomized to nivolumab then ipilimumab (arm A) or the reverse (arm B). Patients had received no earlier DNA-damaging chemotherapy. TCRdb's copy holds only in-frame clones and misses some; the assay was immunoSEQ multiplex PCR. The sample includes fewer than 4,500 clones, 55% to 75% of them seen just once. The CDR3 contains 18 residues. Trimming at V came to 5 bases and at J to 0 bases, leaving 8 bases not matched to a gene. Germline loops: CDR1 SGHDN, CDR2 FVKESK.

This chain joins TRBV14 and TRBJ2-7; 15 bases map to TRBD2. The specimen was CD8+ T cells sorted from blood (inferred from file names), collected from a patient given nivolumab and ipilimumab in sequence. The receptor's source is a human donor with melanoma. CDR3 in DNA: TGTGCCAGCAGCTTTGGGACTAGCGGGAGGCCTAGCTCCTACGAGCAGTACTTC. Its translation is CASSFGTSGRPSSYEQYF.